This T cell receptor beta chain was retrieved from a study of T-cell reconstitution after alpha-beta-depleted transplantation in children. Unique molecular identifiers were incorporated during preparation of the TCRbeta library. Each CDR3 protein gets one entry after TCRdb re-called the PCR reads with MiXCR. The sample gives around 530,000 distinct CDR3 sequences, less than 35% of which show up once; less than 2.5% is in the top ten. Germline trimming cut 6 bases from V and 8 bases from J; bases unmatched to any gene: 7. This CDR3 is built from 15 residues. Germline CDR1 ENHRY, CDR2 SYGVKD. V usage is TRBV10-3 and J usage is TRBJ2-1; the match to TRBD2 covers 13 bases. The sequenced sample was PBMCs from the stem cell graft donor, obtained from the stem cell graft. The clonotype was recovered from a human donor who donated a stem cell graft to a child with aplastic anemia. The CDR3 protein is CAISSGTSGNDEQFF. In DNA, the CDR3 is TGTGCCATCAGCTCCGGGACTAGCGGGAACGATGAGCAGTTCTTC.